Each of the 32 T cell receptor beta chains below was sequenced from the same sample in a study of cytomegalovirus exposure and HLA in healthy donors. The PCR was carried out with 60 Vbeta primers and 13 Jbeta primers. Assay: immunoSEQ multiplex PCR; the TCRdb copy retains only in-frame clones and omits some. The sample has 150,000 to 200,000 clones, 82% seen once. The sample consisted of PBMCs. The receptors originated from a boy younger than 10 in good health and CMV-seronegative.

The chain carries TRBV5-4 and TRBJ2-1; a weak D match, TRBD1 (6 bases). This CDR3 region has 18 residues. Germline lookup yields CDR1 SGHNT and CDR2 YYREEE (reference sequence). The ends were cut back, 0 bases at V and 4 bases at J, with 20 bases in the middle. The chain's CDR3 is CASSLGGTGHGGYNEQFF. The CDR3 coding sequence is TGTGCCAGCAGCTTGGGAGGGACGGGACATGGGGGATACAATGAGCAGTTCTTC.

The chain carries TRBV28 and TRBJ2-3; D call uncertain. There are 13 residues in the CDR3. The V end was cut by 5 bases, the J end by 0 bases, with 6 bases between. In germline, CDR1 is MDHEN, CDR2 SYDVKM. In DNA, the CDR3 is TGTGCCAGCAGTCTCAGAAGCACAGATACGCAGTATTTT. Amino acid sequence: CASSLRSTDTQYF.

V is TRBV5-8 and J is TRBJ1-2; D possibly corresponds to TRBD1 (5 bases). CDR1 and CDR2 from the germline V gene are SGHTS and YDEGEE. This CDR3 has 14 residues. Deletions cut 4 bases from V and 6 bases from J, with 16 bases between. The chain's CDR3 is CASSPTGGTHGYTF. Here the CDR3 DNA reads TGTGCCAGCAGCCCGACCGGGGGAACTCATGGCTACACCTTC.

Comment on this clone: Compared with germline, one end of the junction differs, possibly owing to a read error. This chain uses TRBV7-9 with TRBJ1-2; D unclear. Germline values: CDR1 SEHNR, CDR2 FQNEAQ (reference sequence). There are 15 residues in the CDR3. This CDR3 is CASRLADKPFYGYTF. CDR3 nucleotide sequence: TGTGCCAGCAGATTAGCCGACAAGCCGTTCTATGGCTACACCTTC.

The chain has TRBV5-6 and TRBJ2-2; possibly TRBD1 for D (5 bases). Trimming removed 3 bases from V and 2 bases from J, with 14 bases in between. The length of the CDR3 is 16 residues. Germline CDR1 reads SGHDT; CDR2 reads YYEEEE. CDR3 region: CASSWGGVGNTGELFF. The CDR3 nucleotides are TGTGCCAGCAGCTGGGGCGGAGTTGGAAACACCGGGGAGCTGTTTTTT.

The chain couples TRBV15 to TRBJ1-4; TRBD1 matches at 7 bases. The CDR3 runs 17 residues. From germline, CDR1 is LNHNV and CDR2 YYDKDF (reference sequence). The V segment lost 3 bases and the J segment 1 base; nucleotides outside the gene matches: 8. The CDR3 DNA follows: TGTGCCACCAGCAGGACTTTAGGGACAGTAACTAATGAAAAACTGTTTTTT. Protein product: CATSRTLGTVTNEKLFF. Together with reference TRBV15 and TRBJ1-4, the CDR3 gives the full variable domain: DAMVIQNPRYQVTQFGKPVTLSCSQTLNHNVMYWYQQKSSQAPKLLFHYYDKDFNNEADTPDNFQSRRPNTSFCFLDIRSPGLGDTAMYLCATSRTLGTVTNEKLFFGSGTQLSVL.

This chain joins TRBV9 and TRBJ2-7, with 8 bases lining up with TRBD1. The CDR3 length is 15 residues. With 4 bases clipped from V and 5 bases from J, the junction kept 11 bases outside the gene matches. CDR1 and CDR2 (germline): SGDLS, YYNGEE. The CDR3 region has the DNA TGTGCCAGCAGCCCCCGCAAGACAGGGGATCACGAGCAGTACTTC. It yields the protein CASSPRKTGDHEQYF.

The chain carries TRBV2 and TRBJ2-2, with TRBD2 identical over 12 bases. Unmatched junction bases numbered 6, after V lost 11 bases and J lost 5 bases. Germline CDR1 reads SNHLY; CDR2 reads FYNNEI. The CDR3 contains 14 residues. The CDR3 sequence is CAVLAGGRTGELFF. The CDR3 coding sequence is TGTGCCGTCCTAGCGGGGGGGCGAACCGGGGAGCTGTTTTTT.

The rearrangement links TRBV5-4 to TRBJ2-5, with 10 bases matching TRBD2. The V gene's germline CDR1 is SGHNT and CDR2 YYREEE (reference sequence). V dropped 0 bases and J dropped 2; count of bases not matched to a gene: 4. The length of the CDR3 is 16 residues. CDR3 amino acids: CASSLASGGEQETQYF. CDR3 nucleotide sequence: TGTGCCAGCAGCTTGGCCAGCGGGGGGGAACAAGAGACCCAGTACTTC.

In its sample, this clone was seen a few times. J is TRBJ2-3 and V is TRBV5-4, with D perhaps TRBD1 (6 bases). This CDR3 is 15 amino acids long. Trimming took 0 bases from V and 9 from J, leaving 17 bases between them. Per the germline V gene, CDR1 is SGHNT and CDR2 is YYREEE (reference sequence). The CDR3 protein is CASSLDRVPPRTQYF. The CDR3 nucleotides are TGTGCCAGCAGCTTGGACAGGGTACCCCCCCGCACGCAGTATTTT.

The chain is built from TRBV5-6 and TRBJ1-1; D is ambiguous. The CDR3 contains 13 residues. V shed 0 bases and J shed 1 base, with 4 bases lying between them. The germline V gene encodes CDR1 SGHDT and CDR2 YYEEEE. The CDR3 reads CASSLGRNTEAFF. In DNA, the CDR3 is TGTGCCAGCAGCTTGGGGAGGAACACTGAAGCTTTCTTT.

In this sample, this clone turned up a few times. The V gene is TRBV20-1, the J gene TRBJ2-7; no clear D gene. In germline, CDR1 is DFQATT, CDR2 SNEGSKA (reference sequence). The CDR3 is 11 amino acids. Trimming pared 5 bases from V and 6 bases from J, leaving 11 bases between. The CDR3 DNA sequence: TGCAGTGCTCGTAATCTAGGCGAGCAGTACTTC. It translates to CSARNLGEQYF.

The chain uses TRBV5-4 and TRBJ2-3, with D perhaps TRBD1 (5 bases). Germline values: CDR1 SGHNT, CDR2 YYREEE (reference sequence). The CDR3 consists of 18 residues. V was clipped by 0 bases and J by 0 bases, with 17 bases between them. The CDR3 DNA reads as TGTGCCAGCAGCTTGGATTTTGGCAGGGAAGCTAGCACAGATACGCAGTATTTT. It translates to CASSLDFGREASTDTQYF.

This chain joins TRBV6-1 and TRBJ1-3, with 7 bases identical to TRBD1. CDR1 and CDR2 (germline): MNHNS, SASEGT. V was clipped by 5 bases and J by 3 bases; unmatched bases: 4. The length of the CDR3 is 14 residues. The CDR3 DNA reads as TGTGCCAGCAGTCGTGACAGGGTTGGAAACACCATATATTTT. This gives the protein CASSRDRVGNTIYF.

This clone was found once. V gene TRBV15 combines with J gene TRBJ1-2; 7 nucleotides align to TRBD1. This CDR3 spans 13 amino acids. Trimming at V came to 1 base and at J to 8 bases, leaving 4 bases not matched to a gene. Germline V gene sequence: CDR1 LNHNV, CDR2 YYDKDF (reference sequence). DNA of the CDR3: TGTGCCACCAGCAGAGCCGGACAGGAAGGCTACACCTTC. It is translated as CATSRAGQEGYTF. Full variable domain (remainder filled in from reference TRBV15 and TRBJ1-2): DAMVIQNPRYQVTQFGKPVTLSCSQTLNHNVMYWYQQKSSQAPKLLFHYYDKDFNNEADTPDNFQSRRPNTSFCFLDIRSPGLGDTAMYLCATSRAGQEGYTFGSGTRLTVV.

This chain joins TRBV5-6 and TRBJ2-3; D is perhaps TRBD2 (5 bases). CDR1 is SGHDT, CDR2 YYEEEE, per germline. The CDR3 extends over 14 amino acids. Trimming cost V 2 bases and J 2 bases, with 9 bases left between them. The CDR3 coding sequence is TGTGCCAGCAGCTTCAGGAGGTACACAGATACGCAGTATTTT. This codes for CASSFRRYTDTQYF.

This clone was seen a few times. The rearrangement links TRBV4-3 to TRBJ1-2; TRBD1 matches 7 bases. V trimming: 0 bases; J trimming: 7 bases; junction bases outside the gene matches: 5. CDR3 length: 14 residues. Germline CDR1 is LGHNA and CDR2 is YSLEER. The chain's CDR3 is CASSQETGLAGYTF. The CDR3 nucleotides read TGCGCCAGCAGCCAAGAGACAGGGCTGGCTGGCTACACCTTC.

V and J are TRBV7-9 and TRBJ2-2; possible D gene TRBD1, 6 bases. V lost 5 bases and J 0 bases, leaving 19 bases between the germline ends. Germline-derived CDR1 and CDR2 are SEHNR and FQNEAQ (reference sequence). The CDR3 runs 18 residues. The chain's CDR3 is CASSQRSMTGANTGELFF. The CDR3 DNA reads as TGTGCCAGCAGCCAGCGCTCAATGACAGGCGCGAACACCGGGGAGCTGTTTTTT.

The genes are TRBV7-3 and TRBJ2-1; 12 nucleotides match TRBD2. There are 16 residues in the CDR3. The V and J ends lost 5 bases and 8 bases, in that order; junction bases with no gene match: 10. Germline CDR1 is SGHTA and CDR2 is FQGTGA. Here the CDR3 reads CASSPKLAGGRDEQFF. The CDR3, as DNA: TGTGCCAGCAGCCCCAAGCTAGCGGGGGGGAGGGATGAGCAGTTCTTC. Together with reference TRBV7-3 and TRBJ2-1, the CDR3 gives the full variable domain: GAGVSQTPSNKVTEKGKYVELRCDPISGHTALYWYRQSLGQGPEFLIYFQGTGAADDSGLPNDRFFAVRPEGSVSTLKIQRTERGDSAVYLCASSPKLAGGRDEQFFGPGTRLTVL.

This rearrangement joins TRBV7-3 to TRBJ2-1; 7 nucleotides match TRBD1. The CDR3 totals 15 residues. V dropped 2 bases and J dropped 9; count of bases not matched to a gene: 10. The germline CDR1 and CDR2 sequences are SGHTA and FQGTGA. The CDR3 loop is CASSLLSGGIGEQFF. CDR3 nucleotides: TGTGCCAGCAGCTTATTATCAGGGGGTATCGGTGAGCAGTTCTTC.

The rearrangement links TRBV6-6 to TRBJ1-1; possibly TRBD1 for D (5 bases). CDR3 length equals 13 residues. The V gene lost 7 bases and the J gene lost 3 bases, with 12 bases spanning the gap. The germline CDR1 and CDR2 sequences are MNHNY and SVGAGI (reference sequence). The DNA of the CDR3 is TGTGCCAGCAATGGACAAGGGGACACTGAAGCTTTCTTT. This gives the protein CASNGQGDTEAFF.

The rearrangement links TRBV6-5 to TRBJ1-2; 7 bases agree with TRBD1. Germline assignment: CDR1 MNHEY and CDR2 SVGAGI. Trimming removed 8 bases from V and 0 bases from J; junction bases left unmatched: 9. The CDR3 covers 15 residues. The CDR3 here is CASGFRDRANYGYTF. The DNA of the CDR3 is TGTGCCAGCGGATTCCGGGACAGAGCTAACTATGGCTACACCTTC.

The chain carries TRBV14 and TRBJ1-4; D might be TRBD1 (6 bases). The CDR3 runs 17 residues. Trimming shortened V by 1 base and J by 7 bases, and 19 bases separated the two germline ends. Per germline, CDR1 SGHDN and CDR2 FVKESK. For the CDR3, the DNA is TGTGCCAGCAGCCAAGGAGGGTCTCACCGAGGGGGTGAAAAACTGTTTTTT. Translated, it gives CASSQGGSHRGGEKLFF.

This chain connects TRBV7-2 to TRBJ2-5; 10 nucleotides agree with TRBD2. The CDR3 runs 15 residues. Germline V gives CDR1 SGHTA, CDR2 FQGNSA. J lost 4 bases, V lost 5 bases, and 7 bases had no gene match. The CDR3 spells CASSQTSGWGETQYF. CDR3 coding DNA: TGTGCCAGCAGCCAGACTAGCGGGTGGGGAGAGACCCAGTACTTC. The full variable domain, in which reference TRBV7-2 and TRBJ2-5 provide the parts outside the CDR3, is GAGVSQSPSNKVTEKGKDVELRCDPISGHTALYWYRQSLGQGLEFLIYFQGNSAPDKSGLPSDRFSAERTGGSVSTLTIQRTQQEDSAVYLCASSQTSGWGETQYFGPGTRLLVL.

The chain is built from TRBV5-4 and TRBJ2-2; D ambiguous. Trimming took 4 bases from V and 6 from J, leaving 13 bases between them. Per germline, CDR1 SGHNT and CDR2 YYREEE (reference sequence). This CDR3 spans 14 amino acids. The CDR3 sequence: CASSPPHSPGELFF. In DNA form, the CDR3 reads TGTGCCAGCAGCCCCCCGCACAGCCCCGGGGAGCTGTTTTTT.

V gene TRBV18 combines with J gene TRBJ1-2; D unclear. The CDR3 length is 13 residues. The V end was cut by 2 bases, the J end by 5 bases, with 9 bases between. CDR1 KGHSH and CDR2 LQKENI come from the germline V gene. Here the CDR3 DNA reads TGTGCCAGCTCACCAGCAGAGGCGTATGGCTACACCTTC. It specifies CASSPAEAYGYTF.

This chain uses TRBV4-1 with TRBJ1-1, with a weak D call TRBD1 (5 bases). The CDR3 is made up of 16 amino acids. V was pared by 5 bases and J by 3 bases, with 19 bases between. Germline V gives CDR1 MGHRA, CDR2 YSYEKL. CDR3: CASSKPRAGGDTEAFF. The CDR3 DNA reads as TGCGCCAGCAGCAAACCCCGGGCCGGAGGGGACACTGAAGCTTTCTTT.

The chain uses TRBV6-5 and TRBJ1-1; 10 bases match TRBD1. Trimming removed 3 bases from V and 4 bases from J; junction bases left unmatched: 8. CDR3 length: 16 residues. Germline V gives CDR1 MNHEY, CDR2 SVGAGI. The CDR3 nucleotides are TGTGCCAGCAGTTATTCCGACGGACAGGGGGGCACTGAAGCTTTCTTT. Its protein is CASSYSDGQGGTEAFF.

The rearrangement uses TRBV4-3 and TRBJ2-7; D may be TRBD1 (5 bases). This CDR3 region has 14 residues. The germline V gene has CDR1 LGHNA and CDR2 YSLEER. V was shortened by 2 bases and J by 6 bases, with 14 bases between the two germline ends. DNA of the CDR3: TGCGCCAGCAGCCAACAGGGATGGGGAAGCGAGCAGTACTTC. Residues: CASSQQGWGSEQYF.

V and J are TRBV2 and TRBJ1-2; a weak D match, TRBD1 (6 bases). V lost 8 bases to trimming and J lost 4 bases, with 14 bases between them. This CDR3 has 13 residues. CDR1 is SNHLY and CDR2 is FYNNEI in the germline V gene. CDR3 in DNA: TGTGCCAGCGTTCCAGGGGAGATCTATGGCTACACCTTC. It is translated as CASVPGEIYGYTF.

The V call is TRBV6-1, the J call TRBJ2-7, with 7 bases aligning to TRBD2. Looked up from germline, CDR1 is MNHNS and CDR2 is SASEGT. V lost 1 base to trimming and J lost 0 bases; unmatched junction nucleotides: 3. This CDR3 has 15 amino acids. This CDR3 reads CASSEGTSNSYEQYF. The CDR3 region has the DNA TGTGCCAGCAGTGAAGGGACTAGTAACTCCTACGAGCAGTACTTC.

The chain recombines TRBV2 with TRBJ1-2; tentatively, D is TRBD1 (5 bases). The V and J ends lost 5 bases and 8 bases respectively, with 15 bases between them. This CDR3 comprises 13 residues. Germline V gene sequence: CDR1 SNHLY, CDR2 FYNNEI. The CDR3 here is CASSYTTDRGYTF. DNA for the CDR3: TGTGCCAGCAGTTACACGACAGATCGGGGCTACACCTTC.